The source of this TCR beta chain is a study of blood T cells in healthy people across ages. Turning to the study itself: Through template switching, about one barcoded beta molecule was captured per two T cells, as measured in model experiments. Study-wide points: It was not known whether donors were CMV positive (a possible confounder of expanded clonotype changes).

Per-sample PBMC isolation yielded at least 6 million cells. This clonotype was seen once. Its antigen remains unidentified. The CDR3 sequence is 10 residues long. Germline V CDR1 and CDR2: SGHAT, FQDESV (reference sequence). For the second PCR, which ran for roughly 7 to 11 cycles, a sample-barcoded 5' primer and a J-beta primer mix were used. Every molecule of cDNA carried a tag from a template-switch adaptor with 12 random nucleotides. TCRdb called the 5' RACE reads again in MiXCR, with one record for every CDR3 protein. The profile shows around 670,000 distinct CDR3 sequences, about 30% of them singletons.

This sequence originates from a woman aged 80 or over in good health. Material: blood. The genes are TRBV11-1 and TRBJ2-7, with D uncertain. The tail of the sequence fits TRBJ2-5 better, so the J call may be wrong. The CDR3 is CASSSETQYF. The CDR3 DNA follows: TGTGCCAGCAGCTCGGAGACCCAGTACTTC.